Listed below are T cell receptor beta chains from one sample, sequenced in a study of quantifying T cell responses using KT2 cells. Via MiXCR, TCRdb re-called the UMI-ligation and nested PCR reads, giving one row per CDR3 protein. The sample holds around 56,000 distinct CDR3 sequences, roughly an eighth seen once. Material: PBMCs spiked with cells of the T cell clone KT2. The receptors come from a human donor. The CDR3 runs from the conserved cysteine through the conserved F or W. A D gene is named only where the DNA matches it firmly. Expanded clones are given a class, and other clones once, few, many or no size at all.

V gene	D gene	J gene	clone size	CDR3 protein	CDR3 DNA
TRBV5-6	TRBD1	TRBJ2-7	few	CASSYSGTAVGEQYF	TGTGCCAGCAGCTATTCCGGGACAGCTGTGGGCGAGCAGTACTTC
TRBV5-1	-	TRBJ2-3	few	CASSLTADTQYF	TGCGCCAGCAGCCTAACAGCGGATACGCAGTATTTT
TRBV7-9	-	TRBJ2-5	-	CASSFSTGETQYF	TGTGCCAGCAGCTTTTCCACCGGGGAGACCCAGTACTTC
TRBV11-3	-	TRBJ2-3	-	CASTWAGSDTQYF	TGTGCCAGCACCTGGGCAGGGTCGGATACGCAGTATTTT
TRBV20-1	-	TRBJ2-1	few	CSAIDGYNEQFF	TGCAGTGCCATTGACGGGTACAATGAGCAGTTCTTC
TRBV6-5	-	TRBJ1-5	few	CASRETPGGNQPQHF	TGTGCCAGCAGGGAGACCCCCGGAGGCAATCAGCCCCAGCATTTT
TRBV6-2/TRBV6-3	-	TRBJ2-1	-	CASSPRGHPYNEQFF	TGTGCCAGCAGCCCCCGAGGACACCCCTACAATGAGCAGTTCTTC
TRBV30	TRBD2	TRBJ2-3	-	CAWSEGLAGGRDTQYF	TGTGCCTGGAGCGAGGGACTAGCGGGGGGTAGAGATACGCAGTATTTT
TRBV4-1	TRBD1	TRBJ2-5	-	CASSQEDRRQETQYF	TGCGCCAGCAGCCAGGAGGACAGGAGACAAGAGACCCAGTACTTC
TRBV6-2/TRBV6-3	-	TRBJ2-7	few	CASSYGNSYEQYF	TGTGCCAGCAGTTACGGTAACTCCTACGAGCAGTACTTC
TRBV5-4	-	TRBJ1-1	-	CASSFAQNTEAFF	TGTGCCAGCAGCTTTGCACAGAACACTGAAGCTTTCTTT
TRBV4-2	-	TRBJ2-3	-	CASSQDRGARIDTQYF	TGTGCCAGCAGCCAAGACAGAGGGGCTCGCATAGATACGCAGTATTTT
TRBV27	-	TRBJ2-3	many	CASSFRFFGDVGNTDTQYF	-
TRBV20-1	-	TRBJ2-2	many	CSARKVDTGELFF	TGCAGTGCCAGAAAGGTCGACACCGGGGAGCTGTTTTTT
TRBV12-3/TRBV12-4	-	TRBJ2-1	many	CASSLIPYEQFF	TGTGCCAGCAGTTTAATACCCTATGAGCAGTTCTTC
TRBV29-1	TRBD1	TRBJ1-1	few	CSVETGGTEAFF	TGCAGCGTTGAGACAGGGGGCACTGAAGCTTTCTTT
TRBV18	TRBD2	TRBJ2-3	-	CASSPRTSGSTDTQYF	TGTGCCAGCTCACCGAGGACTAGCGGGAGTACAGATACGCAGTATTTT
TRBV11-2	TRBD1	TRBJ1-4	-	CASSLGPGGNEKLFF	TGTGCCAGCAGCTTAGGTCCAGGGGGCAATGAAAAACTGTTTTTT
TRBV4-3	-	TRBJ1-1	many	CASSQDVTGTIGGTFF	TGCGCCAGCAGCCAAGATGTTACGGGTACCATAGGGGGTACTTTCTTT
TRBV9	-	TRBJ2-1	-	CASSVSQGDEQFF	TGTGCCAGCAGCGTCTCGCAGGGTGACGAGCAGTTCTTC
TRBV20-1	TRBD1	TRBJ1-2	many	CSASGDRGSAYTF	TGCAGTGCTAGCGGGGACAGGGGATCGGCCTACACCTTC
TRBV10-3	TRBD1	TRBJ1-1	-	CAISRQGADTEAFF	TGTGCCATCAGTAGACAGGGGGCTGATACTGAAGCTTTCTTT
TRBV20-1	-	TRBJ2-1	many	CSASGTGMGVNEQFF	TGCAGTGCTTCAGGGACGGGGATGGGCGTCAATGAGCAGTTCTTC
TRBV6-2/TRBV6-3	TRBD2	TRBJ2-3	many	CASSYSRGATDTQYF	TGTGCCAGCAGTTACTCGCGGGGGGCCACAGATACGCAGTATTTT
TRBV12-3/TRBV12-4	-	TRBJ1-1	-	CASSLGSSTEAFF	TGTGCCAGCAGTTTAGGATCGAGCACTGAAGCTTTCTTT
TRBV12-3/TRBV12-4	-	TRBJ1-2	-	CASRVGGGGYTF	TGTGCCAGCAGAGTGGGAGGAGGTGGCTACACCTTC
TRBV2	-	TRBJ2-7	few	CASSDGYEQYF	TGTGCCAGCAGTGACGGATACGAGCAGTACTTC
TRBV4-2	-	TRBJ2-2	-	CASSQVPGLNTGELFF	TGTGCCAGCAGCCAAGTCCCAGGGCTGAACACCGGGGAGCTGTTTTTT
TRBV5-6	-	TRBJ1-1	-	CASTRNTEAFF	TGTGCCAGCACCCGGAACACTGAAGCTTTCTTT